Listed here are 26 T cell receptor beta chains from one sample, sequenced in a study of blood T cell repertoires in COVID-19. Here immunoSEQ multiplex PCR was the method, and the copy in TCRdb shows in-frame clones only, minus some. The sample holds roughly 230,000 clones, 84% seen once. Sequencing input: peripheral blood. The receptors were gathered from a woman over 75 with COVID-19, enrolled during active disease.

This chain links TRBV19 with TRBJ2-5; D perhaps matches TRBD2 (6 bases). The CDR3 has 14 residues. V gave up 5 bases and J gave up 5 bases, with 15 bases separating them. From germline, CDR1 is LNHDA and CDR2 SQIVND (reference sequence). CDR3 bases: TGTGCCAGTAGTCCCCCGGGGGAGTGGGAGACCCAGTACTTC. Protein sequence: CASSPPGEWETQYF.

This clone was seen more than once but under ten times. The rearrangement links TRBV28 to TRBJ2-7; 13 nucleotides line up with TRBD2. This CDR3 has 14 amino acids. The V and J ends lost 5 bases and 4 bases, in that order; junction bases with no gene match: 2. Germline V lookup: CDR1 MDHEN, CDR2 SYDVKM. CDR3 residues: CASSRTSGGYEQYF. The CDR3 DNA reads as TGTGCCAGCAGTCGGACTAGCGGGGGATACGAGCAGTACTTC.

With respect to this clone: Other DNA sequences from this sample encode an identical CDR3 as well. The V and J genes are TRBV7-8 and TRBJ1-1; D remains ambiguous. The V end lost 1 base, the J end lost 1 base, and 7 bases lay between the germline ends. There are 14 residues in the CDR3. The germline V gene has CDR1 SGHVS and CDR2 FQNEAQ. The CDR3 DNA is TGTGCCAGCAGCTTAGGTACAGCGAACACTGAAGCTTTCTTT. Amino acids: CASSLGTANTEAFF.

This chain links TRBV24-1 with TRBJ2-1; possibly TRBD1 or TRBD2 for D (10 bases each). V lost 3 bases, J lost 1 base, and 24 bases lay in between. Looked up from germline, CDR1 is KGHDR and CDR2 is SFDVKD. CDR3 size: 20 residues. CDR3 sequence reads: CATSDPTGGTSGISYNEQFF. CDR3 sequence (DNA): TGTGCCACCAGTGATCCGACAGGGGGCACTAGCGGGATTTCCTACAATGAGCAGTTCTTC.

The V and J genes are TRBV5-6 and TRBJ2-3; 8 bases line up with TRBD1. With V trimmed by 4 bases and J by 2 bases, 6 bases remained unmatched. Germline V gene data show CDR1 as SGHDT and CDR2 as YYEEEE. The CDR3 spans 15 residues. CDR3 amino acids: CASSLPGQDTDTQYF. The CDR3 DNA reads as TGTGCCAGCAGCCTCCCGGGACAGGACACAGATACGCAGTATTTT.

The chain joins TRBV29-1 to TRBJ2-7; 8 bases line up with TRBD1. The germline CDR1 and CDR2 sequences are SQVTM and ANQGSEA. The CDR3 extends over 11 amino acids. The junction had 1 base not matched to a gene; V was cut back by 6 bases and J by 3 bases. In DNA, the CDR3 is TGCAGCGTCGGGACAGGCTACGAGCAGTACGTC. Translation gives CSVGTGYEQYV.

The chain recombines TRBV7-8 with TRBJ2-4; the match to TRBD2 covers 8 bases. The CDR3 length is 17 residues. J gave up 7 bases and V 5 bases, and 16 bases lay outside the gene matches. The germline V gene has CDR1 SGHVS and CDR2 FQNEAQ. CDR3 amino acids: CASSPLAGGGAGNIQYF. CDR3 nucleotides: TGTGCCAGCAGCCCTCTAGCGGGCGGGGGCGCAGGGAACATTCAGTACTTC.

This chain uses TRBV11-3 with TRBJ2-1; 7 bases align to TRBD1. The V and J ends lost 5 bases and 6 bases, in that order; junction bases with no gene match: 7. Germline V gene lookup returns CDR1 SGHNT and CDR2 YENEEA. This CDR3 is built from 14 residues. The CDR3 loop is CASSAEGTVNEQFF. Here the CDR3 DNA reads TGTGCCAGCAGCGCTGAAGGGACAGTCAATGAGCAGTTCTTC.

The chain recombines TRBV7-2 with TRBJ2-3; 9 bases are a match to TRBD2. Losses at the gene ends were 2 bases for V and 6 bases for J; bases not matched to a gene: 9. CDR3 length: 16 residues. Germline V gene lookup returns CDR1 SGHTA and CDR2 FQGNSA. The CDR3 loop is CASSLRGGLAGDTQYF. In DNA, the CDR3 is TGTGCCAGCAGCTTAAGAGGCGGGCTAGCGGGGGATACGCAGTATTTT.

As DNA, the CDR3 is TGTGCCAGCCGGAGGGCCGTAATCTATAATTCACCCCTCCACTTT. Its protein product is CASRRAVIYNSPLHF. V usage is TRBV19 and J usage is TRBJ1-6; D unclear. The CDR3 spans 15 residues. Germline V gene sequence: CDR1 LNHDA, CDR2 SQIVND (reference sequence). V lost 9 bases, J lost 3 bases, and 15 bases lay in between. Together with reference TRBV19 and TRBJ1-6, the CDR3 gives the full variable domain: DGGITQSPKYLFRKEGQNVTLSCEQNLNHDAMYWYRQDPGQGLRLIYYSQIVNDFQKGDIAEGYSVSREKKESFPLTVTSAQKNPTAFYLCASRRAVIYNSPLHFGNGTRLTVT.

CDR3 residues: CASSLGGGSWLGYTF. CDR3 coding DNA: TGTGCCAGCAGCTTAGGAGGGGGCTCCTGGCTTGGCTACACCTTC. The gene calls are TRBV13 and TRBJ1-2; 7 nucleotides line up with TRBD1. V lost 0 bases and J lost 7; bases outside the gene matches: 8. The CDR3 totals 15 residues. Per germline, CDR1 PRHDT and CDR2 FYEKMQ (reference sequence).

The chain recombines TRBV7-3 with TRBJ2-1, with 8 bases identical to TRBD2. CDR3 length equals 14 residues. Germline values: CDR1 SGHTA, CDR2 FQGTGA. With 5 bases clipped from V and 7 bases from J, the junction kept 7 bases outside the gene matches. This CDR3 reads CASSPFGGGNEQFF. CDR3 nucleotide sequence: TGTGCCAGCAGCCCCTTCGGGGGGGGAAATGAGCAGTTCTTC.

This chain connects TRBV28 to TRBJ1-2; D perhaps matches TRBD1 (5 bases). CDR3 length equals 15 residues. Trimming shortened V by 2 bases and J by 6 bases, and 16 bases separated the two germline ends. In germline, CDR1 is MDHEN, CDR2 SYDVKM. CDR3 loop: CASSLKSRAGHGYTF. Here the CDR3 DNA reads TGTGCCAGCAGTTTAAAAAGTAGGGCAGGGCATGGCTACACCTTC.

The CDR3 protein is CASRGDTPNLYNEQFF. DNA for the CDR3: TGTGCCAGCAGGGGAGACACACCTAACCTTTACAATGAGCAGTTCTTC. V usage is TRBV11-2 and J usage is TRBJ2-1; D is possibly TRBD2 (5 bases). Per germline, CDR1 SGHAT and CDR2 FQNNGV. The CDR3 loop spans 16 amino acids. V shed 6 bases and J shed 4 bases, with 19 bases lying between them.

With regard to this clone: The sample has other DNA sequences that encode this CDR3 too. The chain is built from TRBV27 and TRBJ1-3, with D hard to call. Trimming took off 3 bases at V and 0 bases at J, with 3 bases between the two ends. The CDR3 is 13 amino acids. Germline CDR1 is MNHEY and CDR2 is SMNVEV (reference sequence). This chain's CDR3 is CASSFRSGNTIYF. The CDR3 DNA reads as TGTGCCAGCAGTTTCCGCTCTGGAAACACCATATATTTT.

The chain uses TRBV7-2 and TRBJ2-2; 7 bases map to TRBD1. The CDR3 contains 15 residues. V trimming: 6 bases; J trimming: 1 base; junction bases outside the gene matches: 5. The germline V gene has CDR1 SGHTA and CDR2 FQGNSA. CDR3 coding DNA: TGTGCCAGCAGGTCCGGGACAGTGAACACCGGGGAGCTGTTTTTT. Amino acid sequence: CASRSGTVNTGELFF.

The sample holds a few counts of this clone. CDR3 sequence (DNA): TGTGCCAGCAGTGAAGCTAAGCGGGAGGTCGAGCAGTACGTC. Translated, it gives CASSEAKREVEQYV. V and J are TRBV6-1 and TRBJ2-7; 9 nucleotides line up with TRBD2. The CDR3 totals 14 residues. The V and J ends lost 0 bases and 6 bases, in that order; junction bases with no gene match: 3. Per the germline V gene, CDR1 is MNHNS and CDR2 is SASEGT.

V gene TRBV5-1 combines with J gene TRBJ2-2, with D tentatively TRBD1 (6 bases). V lost 3 bases to trimming and J lost 4 bases, with 10 bases between them. The CDR3 totals 14 residues. From germline, CDR1 is SGHRS and CDR2 YFSETQ. CDR3 nucleotides: TGCGCCAGCAGCTCTGGACAGTTCACCGGGGAGCTGTTTTTT. Amino acids: CASSSGQFTGELFF.

The chain is built from TRBV7-2 and TRBJ2-5, with TRBD2 matching over 11 bases. The trim removed 3 bases at V and 2 bases at J, leaving 11 bases unmatched. Per the germline V gene, CDR1 is SGHTA and CDR2 is FQGNSA. CDR3 size: 18 residues. CDR3 in DNA: TGTGCCAGCAGCTTCACGATTAGCGGGGGGGATTATCAAGAGACCCAGTACTTC. Translated, it gives CASSFTISGGDYQETQYF.

This clone is a singleton in its sample. CDR3 nucleotide sequence: TGCGCCAGCAGCGGGGACTTACAAGAGACCCAGTACTTC. Its protein product is CASSGDLQETQYF. The gene calls are TRBV10-1 and TRBJ2-5, with D possibly matching TRBD2 (6 bases). Germline V gene lookup returns CDR1 WNHNN and CDR2 SYGVQD (reference sequence). The V and J ends lost 6 bases and 2 bases respectively, with 10 bases between them. This CDR3 is 13 amino acids long.

The rearrangement joins TRBV3-1 (or the pseudogene TRBV3-2) to TRBJ2-1, with 10 bases lining up with TRBD1. The germline gives CDR1 LGHDT, CDR2 YNNKEL (reference sequence). V dropped 2 bases and J dropped 10; count of bases not matched to a gene: 5. The CDR3 covers 14 residues. CDR3 coding DNA: TGTGCCAGCAGCCAACCCGGGACAGGGGTAGAGCAGTTCTTC. As protein: CASSQPGTGVEQFF.

The chain links TRBV29-1 to TRBJ1-1; 9 bases are a match to TRBD1. From germline, CDR1 is SQVTM and CDR2 ANQGSEA. The CDR3 is made up of 14 amino acids. V trimming: 5 bases; J trimming: 2 bases; junction bases outside the gene matches: 6. The chain's CDR3 is CSVRRQGGNTEAFF. CDR3 bases: TGCAGCGTTCGTAGACAGGGGGGAAACACTGAAGCTTTCTTT.

J is TRBJ2-2 and V is TRBV2, with D perhaps TRBD2 (5 bases). Deletions cut 7 bases from V and 6 bases from J, with 12 bases between. CDR3 length equals 13 residues. Germline assignment: CDR1 SNHLY and CDR2 FYNNEI. The CDR3 loop is CASIRTFPGELFF. DNA for the CDR3: TGTGCCAGCATCAGGACTTTCCCCGGGGAGCTGTTTTTT.

This chain connects TRBV6-2 or TRBV6-3 to TRBJ2-7, with D uncertain. This CDR3 is built from 13 residues. V lost 0 bases, J lost 4 bases, and 7 bases lay in between. CDR1 and CDR2 from the germline V gene are MNHEY and SVGEGT. CDR3 nucleotide sequence: TGTGCCAGCAGTTACTCCGTCTTGTACGAGCAGTACTTC. The encoded protein is CASSYSVLYEQYF.

The chain uses TRBV5-1 and TRBJ1-4, with 8 bases aligning to TRBD1. The CDR3 totals 13 residues. Germline loops: CDR1 SGHRS, CDR2 YFSETQ. The V gene end was trimmed by 4 bases and the J gene end by 13 bases; junction bases not matched to a gene: 9. The CDR3 loop reads CASSPGQDSRLFF. The CDR3 bases are TGCGCCAGCAGCCCGGGACAGGACTCGAGACTGTTTTTT.

This chain connects TRBV10-3 to TRBJ1-2; the match to TRBD1 covers 7 bases. The germline V gene has CDR1 ENHRY and CDR2 SYGVKD. V gave up 6 bases and J gave up 7 bases; unmatched junction bases: 14. The CDR3 sequence is 15 residues long. The CDR3: CAISGRGRSGGGYTF. The CDR3 DNA reads as TGTGCCATCAGCGGCCGTGGACGCTCAGGGGGTGGCTACACCTTC.